The subject of this entry is one T cell receptor (beta chain). This entry is derived from a study of PD-L1 blockade in urothelial cancer. Study in general: The analyses of blood took place 3 weeks (second dose) and 6 weeks after treatment start. Each blood sample yielded a median of 141,255 T cells.

This CDR3 region has 13 residues. Trimming took 5 bases from V and 8 from J; bases not matched to a gene: 9. The V gene's germline CDR1 is SGHDT and CDR2 YYEEEE. Synthetically made TCR analog templates were put into each PCR as spikes. The table came from immunoSEQ multiplex PCR; TCRdb's copy has only in-frame clones and leaves some out. Found here are more than 35,000 clones, around 80% of them singletons; the top ten hold under 4%. The specimen comprised PBMCs, sampled around atezolizumab (anti-PD-L1) treatment. The source of this sequence is a man between 65 and 85 years old with urothelial cancer. This chain links TRBV5-6 with TRBJ1-2; 7 nucleotides agree with TRBD1. Here the CDR3 reads CASSFDRAEGYTF. CDR3 bases: TGTGCCAGCAGTTTTGACAGGGCGGAGGGCTACACCTTC.